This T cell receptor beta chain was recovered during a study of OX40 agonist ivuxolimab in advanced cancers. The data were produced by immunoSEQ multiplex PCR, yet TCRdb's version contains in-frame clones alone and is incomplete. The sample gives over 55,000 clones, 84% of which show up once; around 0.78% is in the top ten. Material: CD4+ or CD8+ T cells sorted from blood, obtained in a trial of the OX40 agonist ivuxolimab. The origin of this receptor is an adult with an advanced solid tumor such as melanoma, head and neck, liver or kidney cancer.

CDR3 in DNA: TGTGCCAGCAGCCCAATGGGGGGGAGGGATGGCTACACCTTC. Translating gives CASSPMGGRDGYTF. The V and J genes are TRBV7-2 and TRBJ1-2; weak D call: TRBD1 (5 bases). CDR1 is SGHTA, CDR2 FQGNSA, per germline. The ends were cut back, 5 bases at V and 6 bases at J, with 16 bases in the middle. CDR3 length: 14 residues.